This T cell receptor (beta chain) stems from a study of T cell changes during pregnancy in multiple sclerosis. Assay: immunoSEQ multiplex PCR; the TCRdb copy retains only in-frame clones and omits some. In the table there are about 40,000 clones, approximately 90% of which are singletons. The CDR3 is made up of 13 amino acids. Germline CDR1 and CDR2: SQVTM and ANQGSEA. Deletions cut 2 bases from V and 1 base from J, with 8 bases between. This TCR derives from a female donor with multiple sclerosis, enrolled in a pregnancy study. The chain links TRBV29-1 to TRBJ1-1; D not certain. Specimen: PBMCs (not recorded whether the cells were cultured). In nucleotides, the CDR3 is TGCAGCGTTGAAACGATCTGGAACACTGAAGCTTTCTTT. The encoded protein is CSVETIWNTEAFF.